Below, one TCR beta chain is given with its context. The antigen remains undetermined. This entry comes from a study of high-grade serous ovarian cancer treatment subgroups. Overall study: Samples averaged approximately 15,000 reads and several thousand unique TCR beta rearrangements. General study results and limits: Repertoire similarity ranged about 0.1 to 0.85 between tumors of one patient. Higher neoantigen levels went with greater TCR clonal relatedness.

Clones were read by immunoSEQ multiplex PCR, and TCRdb kept only the in-frame ones, dropping some. Here the sample spans thousands of clones, over 65% being singletons. Tumor samples were taken before definitive surgery or chemotherapy. Input material: tumor tissue. The receptor was derived from a human donor with high-grade serous ovarian cancer.

The CDR3 is CASSVADTGELFF. CDR3 DNA sequence: TGCGCCAGCAGTGTCGCGGACACCGGGGAGCTGTTTTTT. The V gene is TRBV10-1, the J gene TRBJ2-2; the D is unclear. This CDR3 has 13 amino acids. Deletions cut 4 bases from V and 3 bases from J, with 6 bases between. Germline V gene data show CDR1 as WNHNN and CDR2 as SYGVQD (reference sequence).